This is a list of T cell receptor beta chains from one sample in a study of blood T cell repertoires in COVID-19. Using immunoSEQ multiplex PCR, the repertoire was profiled, and TCRdb retains in-frame clones only, with some absent. This table holds around 200,000 clones, over 70% found once. The specimen sequenced was peripheral blood. These receptors were taken from a woman aged 40-49 years with COVID-19, enrolled during active disease. Both conserved end residues are part of each CDR3. A D gene is named only where the DNA matches it firmly.

>TRBV6-2/TRBV6-3|TRBD2
CASSSFSGILLYEQYF
>TRBV18|TRBD2
CASSSGLAGGGNIQYF
>TRBV28|.
CASSLGAGKETQYF
>TRBV10-3|.
CAIRQQGEAFF
>TRBV12-5|TRBD2
CASGSSGGGEQYF
>TRBV11-1|TRBD1
CASSIGQGSGNTIYF
>TRBV3-1/TRBV3-2|TRBD2
CASSQDRAGGPPEQFF
>TRBV29-1|TRBD2
CSVCLAGAAETQYF
>TRBV7-9|.
CASSSVSGNTIYF
>TRBV28|.
CASSLSARGYTF
>TRBV15|.
CATSRREQRDTQYF
>TRBV18|TRBD1
CASSPIGQGRTTTNEKLFF
>TRBV19|TRBD2
CASSLRQRGNGELFF
>TRBV27|TRBD1
CASSPVNRGEKLFF
>TRBV10-1|.
CASTRTASAPAFF
>TRBV2|TRBD2
CASSDPSGGTDTQYF
>TRBV10-1|.
CASSDGGNNQPQHF
>TRBV7-2|TRBD1
CASSFWTGEQPQHF
>TRBV11-3|TRBD1
CASSLGPGQGGHTEAFF
>TRBV4-1|TRBD1
CASSQDGTGVVEQYF
>TRBV10-1|TRBD1
CASSDDGTGINEQYF
>TRBV9|.
CASSTGYNEQFF
>TRBV5-4|TRBD2
CASSFYSGGAAGELFF